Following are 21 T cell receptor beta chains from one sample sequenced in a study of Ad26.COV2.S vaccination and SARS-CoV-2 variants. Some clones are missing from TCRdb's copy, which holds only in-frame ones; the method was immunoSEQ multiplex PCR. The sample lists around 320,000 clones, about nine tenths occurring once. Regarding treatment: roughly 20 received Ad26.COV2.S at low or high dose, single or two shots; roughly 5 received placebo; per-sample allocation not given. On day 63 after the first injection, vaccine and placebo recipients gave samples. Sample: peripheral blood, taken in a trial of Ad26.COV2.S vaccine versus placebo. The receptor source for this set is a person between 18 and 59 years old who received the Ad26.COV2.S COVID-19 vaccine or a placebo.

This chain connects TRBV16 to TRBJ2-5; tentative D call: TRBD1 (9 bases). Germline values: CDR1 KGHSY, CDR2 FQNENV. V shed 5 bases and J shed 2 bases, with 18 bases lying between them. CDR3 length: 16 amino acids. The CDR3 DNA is TGTGCCAGCAGCAAAAGCGGGGGACAGGGTCAAGAGACCCAGTACTTC. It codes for CASSKSGGQGQETQYF. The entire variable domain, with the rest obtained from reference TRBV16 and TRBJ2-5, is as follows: GEEVAQTPKHLVRGEGQKAKLYCAPIKGHSYVFWYQQVLKNEFKFLISFQNENVFDETGMPKERFSAKCLPNSPCSLEIQATKLEDSAVYFCASSKSGGQGQETQYFGPGTRLLVL.

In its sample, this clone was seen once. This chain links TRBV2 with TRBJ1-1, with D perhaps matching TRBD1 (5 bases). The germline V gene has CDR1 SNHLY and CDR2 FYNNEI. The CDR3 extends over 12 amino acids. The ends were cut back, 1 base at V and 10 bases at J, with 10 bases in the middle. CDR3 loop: CASSEGTGRAFF. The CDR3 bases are TGTGCCAGCAGTGAAGGTACAGGTAGAGCTTTCTTT.

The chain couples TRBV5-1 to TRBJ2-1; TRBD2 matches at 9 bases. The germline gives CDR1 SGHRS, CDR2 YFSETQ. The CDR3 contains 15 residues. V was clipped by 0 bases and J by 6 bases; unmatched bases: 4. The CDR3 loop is CASSLALAGTNEQFF. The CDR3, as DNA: TGCGCCAGCAGCTTGGCGCTAGCGGGGACCAATGAGCAGTTCTTC.

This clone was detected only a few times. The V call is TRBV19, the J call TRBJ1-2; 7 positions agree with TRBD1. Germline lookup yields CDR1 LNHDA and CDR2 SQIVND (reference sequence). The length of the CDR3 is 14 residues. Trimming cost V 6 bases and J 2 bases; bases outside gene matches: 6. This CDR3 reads CASSQQGGNYGYTF. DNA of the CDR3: TGTGCCAGTAGCCAGCAGGGGGGCAACTATGGCTACACCTTC.

CDR3 sequence: CASSNPNPSGANVLTF. DNA of the CDR3: TGTGCCAGCAGCAACCCCAACCCCTCTGGGGCCAACGTCCTGACTTTC. The V gene is TRBV7-3, the J gene TRBJ2-6, with unresolved D. CDR1 and CDR2 (germline): SGHTA, FQGTGA. Trimming left V 5 bases short and J 0 bases short, with 11 bases between. The CDR3 runs to 16 residues.

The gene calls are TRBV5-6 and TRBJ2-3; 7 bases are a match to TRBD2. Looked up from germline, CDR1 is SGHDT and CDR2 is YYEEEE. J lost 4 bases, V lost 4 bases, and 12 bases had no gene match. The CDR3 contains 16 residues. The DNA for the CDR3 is TGTGCCAGCAGCCTAAATCCCGGGACTAAGGCAGATACGCAGTATTTT. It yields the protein CASSLNPGTKADTQYF.

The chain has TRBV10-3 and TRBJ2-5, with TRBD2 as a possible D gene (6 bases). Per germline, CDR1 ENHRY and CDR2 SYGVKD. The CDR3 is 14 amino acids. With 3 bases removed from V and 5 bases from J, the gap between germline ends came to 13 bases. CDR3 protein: CAISDHGGDETQYF. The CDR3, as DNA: TGTGCCATCAGTGATCACGGGGGAGATGAGACCCAGTACTTC.

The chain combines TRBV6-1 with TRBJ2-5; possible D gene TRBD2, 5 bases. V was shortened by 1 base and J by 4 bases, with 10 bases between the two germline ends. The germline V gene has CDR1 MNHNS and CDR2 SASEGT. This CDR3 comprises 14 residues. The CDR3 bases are TGTGCCAGCAGTGAAGGAGGGTTAGTAGAGACCCAGTACTTC. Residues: CASSEGGLVETQYF.

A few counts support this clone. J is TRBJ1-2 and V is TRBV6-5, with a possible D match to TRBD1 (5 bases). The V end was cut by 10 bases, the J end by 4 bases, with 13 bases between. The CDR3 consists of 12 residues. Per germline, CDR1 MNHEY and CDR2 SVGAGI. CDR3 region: CAIAPGSYGYTF. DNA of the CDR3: TGTGCCATCGCCCCAGGGAGCTATGGCTACACCTTC.

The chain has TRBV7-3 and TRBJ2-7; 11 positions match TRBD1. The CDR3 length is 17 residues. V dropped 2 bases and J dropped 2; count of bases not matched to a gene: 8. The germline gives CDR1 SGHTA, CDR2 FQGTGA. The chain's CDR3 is CASSLGPPGQGAYEQYF. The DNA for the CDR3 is TGTGCCAGCAGCTTAGGGCCTCCGGGACAGGGGGCCTACGAGCAGTACTTC. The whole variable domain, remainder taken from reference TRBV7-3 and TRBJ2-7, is GAGVSQTPSNKVTEKGKYVELRCDPISGHTALYWYRQSLGQGPEFLIYFQGTGAADDSGLPNDRFFAVRPEGSVSTLKIQRTERGDSAVYLCASSLGPPGQGAYEQYFGPGTRLTVT.

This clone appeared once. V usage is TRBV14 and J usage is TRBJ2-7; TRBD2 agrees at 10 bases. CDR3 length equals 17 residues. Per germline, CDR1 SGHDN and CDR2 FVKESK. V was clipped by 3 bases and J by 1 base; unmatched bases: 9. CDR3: CASSQASGGPWSYEQYF. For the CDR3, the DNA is TGTGCCAGCAGCCAGGCTAGCGGGGGACCTTGGTCCTACGAGCAGTACTTC.

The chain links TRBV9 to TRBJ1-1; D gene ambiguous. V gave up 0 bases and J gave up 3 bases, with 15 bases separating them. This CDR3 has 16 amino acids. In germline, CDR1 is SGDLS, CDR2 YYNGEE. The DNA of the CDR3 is TGTGCCAGCAGCGTAGGACAAAATCAGATCCACACTGAAGCTTTCTTT. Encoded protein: CASSVGQNQIHTEAFF.

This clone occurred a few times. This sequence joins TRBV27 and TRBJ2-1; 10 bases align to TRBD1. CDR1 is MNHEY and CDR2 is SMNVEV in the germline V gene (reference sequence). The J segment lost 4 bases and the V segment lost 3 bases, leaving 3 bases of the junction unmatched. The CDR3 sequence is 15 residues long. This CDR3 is CASSFDRGRYNEQFF. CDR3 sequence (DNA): TGTGCCAGCAGTTTTGACAGGGGGCGTTACAATGAGCAGTTCTTC.

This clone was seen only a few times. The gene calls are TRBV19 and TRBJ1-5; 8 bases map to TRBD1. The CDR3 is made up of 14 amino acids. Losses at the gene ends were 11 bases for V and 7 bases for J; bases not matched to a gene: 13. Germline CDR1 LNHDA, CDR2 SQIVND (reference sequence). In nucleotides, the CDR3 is TGTGCCGTCACAGGACAGGGCGAAGGACAGCCCCAGCATTTT. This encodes CAVTGQGEGQPQHF.

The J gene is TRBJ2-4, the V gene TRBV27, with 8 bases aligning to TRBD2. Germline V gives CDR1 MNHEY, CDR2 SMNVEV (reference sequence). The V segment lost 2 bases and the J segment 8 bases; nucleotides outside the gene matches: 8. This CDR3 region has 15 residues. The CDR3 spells CASSLQRGPSDIQYF. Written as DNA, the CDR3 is TGTGCCAGCAGTTTACAGCGGGGGCCCTCCGACATTCAGTACTTC.

The CDR3 region is CASSQDSSTGGTDTQYF. CDR3 bases: TGTGCCAGCAGCCAAGATTCTAGTACAGGGGGCACAGATACGCAGTATTTT. The chain uses TRBV3-1 (or the pseudogene TRBV3-2) and TRBJ2-3; 7 bases fit TRBD1. Germline values: CDR1 LGHDT, CDR2 YNNKEL (reference sequence). The CDR3 is 17 residues long. Trimming removed 0 bases from V and 1 base from J; junction bases left unmatched: 7.

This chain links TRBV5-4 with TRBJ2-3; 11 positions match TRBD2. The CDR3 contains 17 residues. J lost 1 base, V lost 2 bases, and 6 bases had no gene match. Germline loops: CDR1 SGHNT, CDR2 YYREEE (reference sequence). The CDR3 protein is CASSFRLAGRRTDTQYF. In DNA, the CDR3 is TGTGCCAGCAGCTTTCGACTAGCGGGGCGACGCACAGATACGCAGTATTTT.

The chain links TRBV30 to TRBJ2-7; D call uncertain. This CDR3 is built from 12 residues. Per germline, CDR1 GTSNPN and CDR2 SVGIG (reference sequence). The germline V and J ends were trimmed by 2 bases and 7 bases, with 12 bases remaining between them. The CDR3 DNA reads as TGTGCCTGGAGTAGGTTGGGTGGGGAGCAGTACTTC. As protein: CAWSRLGGEQYF.

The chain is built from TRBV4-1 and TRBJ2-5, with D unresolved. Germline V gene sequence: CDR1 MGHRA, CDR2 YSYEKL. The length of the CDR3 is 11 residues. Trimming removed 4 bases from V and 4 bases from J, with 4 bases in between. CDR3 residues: CASSPGETQYF. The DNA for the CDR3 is TGCGCCAGCAGCCCGGGAGAGACCCAGTACTTC.

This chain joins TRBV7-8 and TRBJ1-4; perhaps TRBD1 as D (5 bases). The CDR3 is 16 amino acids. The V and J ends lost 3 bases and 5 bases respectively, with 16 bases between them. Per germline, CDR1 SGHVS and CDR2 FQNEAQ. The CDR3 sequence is CASSFRLGTLNEKLFF. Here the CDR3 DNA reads TGTGCCAGCAGCTTCCGGTTAGGGACTTTAAATGAAAAACTGTTTTTT.

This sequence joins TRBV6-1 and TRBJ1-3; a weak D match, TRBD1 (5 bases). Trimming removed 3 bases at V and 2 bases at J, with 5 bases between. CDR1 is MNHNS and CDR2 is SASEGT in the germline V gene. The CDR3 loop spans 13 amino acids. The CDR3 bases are TGTGCCAGCAGTGACAGGGCTGGAAACACCATATATTTT. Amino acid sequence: CASSDRAGNTIYF.